Detailed here is one TCR beta chain. Its antigen remains unknown. The data belong to a study of T cell responses to AZD1222 COVID-19 vaccine. The CDR3 is 17 residues long. Trimming left V 3 bases short and J 4 bases short, with 22 bases between. Germline lookup yields CDR1 KGHSH and CDR2 LQKENI. Only in-frame clones appear in the TCRdb table, and some are missing; sequencing was by immunoSEQ multiplex PCR. Of tens of thousands of clones in the sample, 88% were seen once. Overall study findings and caveats: Mapped onto spike, vaccine-associated CD4 TCRs spanned it and were dominant at 160-218 and 743-854.

The specimen was peripheral blood, collected on day 0 of AZD1222 vaccination. The J gene is TRBJ2-7, the V gene TRBV18; TRBD2 might be the D (5 bases). This clonotype was obtained from an adult in good health. CDR3 protein: CASSPTVGGAGLYEQYF. As DNA, the CDR3 is TGTGCCAGCTCACCGACGGTAGGAGGCGCGGGCCTATACGAGCAGTACTTC. Complete variable domain (other parts from reference TRBV18 and TRBJ2-7): NAGVMQNPRHLVRRRGQEARLRCSPMKGHSHVYWYRQLPEEGLKFMVYLQKENIIDESGMPKERFSAEFPKEGPSILRIQQVVRGDSAAYFCASSPTVGGAGLYEQYFGPGTRLTVT.